The 22 T cell receptor beta chains below come from one sample, sequenced in a study of cytomegalovirus exposure and HLA in healthy donors. The PCR had 60 Vbeta and 13 Jbeta primers. Only in-frame clones appear in the TCRdb table, and some are missing; sequencing was by immunoSEQ multiplex PCR. The table lists about 140,000 clones, about 80% of them singletons. The sequenced material came from PBMCs. Receptors were obtained from a man younger than 35 in good health and CMV-seronegative.

This clone came up once. The chain joins TRBV6-5 to TRBJ2-1; TRBD1 might be the D (6 bases). Trimming left V 7 bases short and J 7 bases short, with 14 bases between. This CDR3 contains 13 residues. The germline CDR1 and CDR2 sequences are MNHEY and SVGAGI. CDR3 region: CASNNRVSNEQFF. CDR3 DNA sequence: TGTGCCAGCAACAACAGGGTTTCAAATGAGCAGTTCTTC.

J is TRBJ1-1 and V is TRBV19, with a weak D call TRBD1 (6 bases). Germline V gene lookup returns CDR1 LNHDA and CDR2 SQIVND (reference sequence). This CDR3 spans 13 amino acids. With 3 bases removed from V and 4 bases from J, the gap between germline ends came to 9 bases. The CDR3 reads CASSIPGATEAFF. CDR3 DNA: TGTGCCAGTAGTATTCCAGGGGCCACTGAAGCTTTCTTT.

The rearrangement joins TRBV19 to TRBJ1-5; D perhaps matches TRBD1 (5 bases). V was clipped by 2 bases and J by 5 bases, with 13 bases between them. This CDR3 has 15 amino acids. The V gene's germline CDR1 is LNHDA and CDR2 SQIVND (reference sequence). Here the CDR3 reads CASSIPAGVHQPQHF. The CDR3 bases are TGTGCCAGTAGTATACCAGCGGGGGTTCATCAGCCCCAGCATTTT.

The chain combines TRBV7-2 with TRBJ2-1, with D perhaps matching TRBD2 (6 bases). V was clipped by 0 bases and J by 16 bases, with 16 bases between them. CDR1 is SGHTA, CDR2 FQGNSA, per germline. The CDR3 runs 13 residues. CDR3 region: CASSLAQSGGNFF. The CDR3 coding sequence is TGTGCCAGCAGCTTAGCGCAATCCGGGGGAAACTTCTTC.

The chain links TRBV27 to TRBJ2-4; the match to TRBD1 covers 12 bases. Germline trimming cut 4 bases from V and 4 bases from J; bases unmatched to any gene: 11. Looked up from germline, CDR1 is MNHEY and CDR2 is SMNVEV (reference sequence). CDR3 length: 18 amino acids. CDR3 residues: CASSSSWGQGAIKNIQYF. CDR3 sequence (DNA): TGTGCCAGCAGTTCGTCGTGGGGACAGGGGGCGATAAAAAACATTCAGTACTTC.

This clone was recorded a few times. This chain uses TRBV19 with TRBJ1-1; 9 bases fit TRBD1. The CDR3 length is 13 residues. Germline lookup yields CDR1 LNHDA and CDR2 SQIVND (reference sequence). Trimming removed 6 bases from V and 5 bases from J; junction bases left unmatched: 4. CDR3 protein: CASRGQGITEAFF. CDR3 coding DNA: TGTGCCAGTAGGGGACAGGGTATTACTGAAGCTTTCTTT.

This rearrangement joins TRBV19 to TRBJ2-3, with TRBD2 identical over 11 bases. Unmatched junction bases numbered 12, after V lost 5 bases and J lost 5 bases. This CDR3 is built from 17 residues. From germline, CDR1 is LNHDA and CDR2 SQIVND (reference sequence). CDR3 nucleotides: TGTGCCAGTAGTCCCCCCCCGGGACTAGCGGCACTAGATACGCAGTATTTT. This sequence encodes CASSPPPGLAALDTQYF.

CDR3 in amino acids: CASSSQEYYGYTF. DNA for the CDR3: TGTGCCAGCAGTTCACAGGAGTACTATGGCTACACCTTC. This chain uses TRBV6-1 with TRBJ1-2; D perhaps matches TRBD1 (5 bases). Germline assignment: CDR1 MNHNS and CDR2 SASEGT. Trimming removed 5 bases from V and 3 bases from J, with 10 bases in between. This CDR3 contains 13 residues.

The sample holds one count of this clone. The chain combines TRBV4-2 with TRBJ2-7, with 10 bases matching TRBD1. CDR3 length: 15 amino acids. Germline V gene lookup returns CDR1 LGHNA and CDR2 YNFKEQ. J gave up 3 bases and V 4 bases, and 6 bases lay outside the gene matches. CDR3 bases: TGTGCCAGCAGCCTTACCGGGACAGGGGACTACGAGCAGTACTTC. Translation: CASSLTGTGDYEQYF.

This chain joins TRBV27 and TRBJ2-7; 10 bases agree with TRBD1. Germline V gene sequence: CDR1 MNHEY, CDR2 SMNVEV (reference sequence). The V and J ends lost 5 bases and 5 bases, in that order; junction bases with no gene match: 9. This CDR3 is 15 amino acids long. This CDR3 reads CASSRSRQGANEQYF. The CDR3 nucleotides are TGTGCCAGCAGTCGAAGCCGACAGGGGGCTAACGAGCAGTACTTC.

This chain joins TRBV28 and TRBJ2-2, with 14 bases that match TRBD2. The V segment lost 5 bases and the J segment 1 base; nucleotides outside the gene matches: 9. The CDR3 loop spans 19 amino acids. Per the germline V gene, CDR1 is MDHEN and CDR2 is SYDVKM. The CDR3 region has the DNA TGTGCCAGCAGTCCTCGACTAGCGGGAGGGTTTATGAACACCGGGGAGCTGTTTTTT. Its protein is CASSPRLAGGFMNTGELFF.

V gene TRBV7-9 combines with J gene TRBJ2-2; tentative D call: TRBD2 (6 bases). CDR1 and CDR2 (germline): SEHNR, FQNEAQ (reference sequence). This CDR3 spans 14 amino acids. V was cut by 5 bases and J by 6 bases, with 13 bases left in between. The CDR3 here is CASSAGLSAGELFF. CDR3 sequence (DNA): TGTGCCAGCAGCGCGGGACTCTCGGCCGGGGAGCTGTTTTTT.

The J gene is TRBJ2-7, the V gene TRBV10-2, with TRBD1 matching over 8 bases. This CDR3 comprises 16 residues. With V trimmed by 3 bases and J by 0 bases, 7 bases remained unmatched. CDR1 and CDR2 from the germline V gene are WSHSY and SAAADI. The CDR3, as DNA: TGCGCCAGCAGTGACCTTCAGGGGGCCCGCTCCTACGAGCAGTACTTC. Protein sequence: CASSDLQGARSYEQYF.

This clone was found a few times. V and J are TRBV10-1 and TRBJ2-3; D call uncertain. CDR3 size: 15 residues. Germline assignment: CDR1 WNHNN and CDR2 SYGVQD (reference sequence). Deletions cut 3 bases from V and 0 bases from J, with 10 bases between. The CDR3 region has the DNA TGCGCCAGCAGTGATCGGTTCACGAGCACAGATACGCAGTATTTT. This encodes CASSDRFTSTDTQYF.

V usage is TRBV6-6 and J usage is TRBJ1-5; D possibly corresponds to TRBD1 (5 bases). Deletions cut 2 bases from V and 6 bases from J, with 11 bases between. The CDR3 contains 14 residues. Germline lookup yields CDR1 MNHNY and CDR2 SVGAGI (reference sequence). The CDR3 nucleotides are TGTGCCAGCAGTTACCGGGCAGGGTTTCAGCCCCAGCATTTT. Its translation is CASSYRAGFQPQHF.

This chain links TRBV29-1 with TRBJ2-3; 10 bases align to TRBD2. The CDR3 covers 17 residues. From germline, CDR1 is SQVTM and CDR2 ANQGSEA. Losses at the gene ends were 6 bases for V and 15 bases for J; bases not matched to a gene: 27. The CDR3 nucleotides read TGCAGCGTCACCCGGGTAGCGGGGGGACACCACACAGATAGGCAATATTTT. Protein product: CSVTRVAGGHHTDRQYF.

This chain connects TRBV5-6 to TRBJ1-3, with TRBD1 as a possible D gene (5 bases). Germline CDR1 reads SGHDT; CDR2 reads YYEEEE. Trimming removed 1 base at V and 0 bases at J, with 14 bases between. The CDR3 totals 17 residues. The CDR3 loop is CASSLRGNWGSGNTIYF. The CDR3, as DNA: TGTGCCAGCAGCTTGCGGGGGAATTGGGGCTCTGGAAACACCATATATTTT. Together with reference TRBV5-6 and TRBJ1-3, the CDR3 gives the full variable domain: DAGVTQSPTHLIKTRGQQVTLRCSPKSGHDTVSWYQQALGQGPQFIFQYYEEEERQRGNFPDRFSGHQFPNYSSELNVNALLLGDSALYLCASSLRGNWGSGNTIYFGEGSWLTVV.

This sequence joins TRBV19 and TRBJ2-7; a possible D gene is TRBD2 (6 bases). Trimming pared 3 bases from V and 4 bases from J, leaving 13 bases between. CDR1 LNHDA and CDR2 SQIVND come from the germline V gene (reference sequence). CDR3 length: 14 amino acids. The DNA of the CDR3 is TGTGCCAGTAGTATTGGGGGTCGGGGGTACGAGCAGTACTTC. Its protein is CASSIGGRGYEQYF.

This chain uses TRBV6-1 with TRBJ2-3, with D perhaps matching TRBD2 (6 bases). Trimming removed 2 bases from V and 2 bases from J, with 14 bases in between. CDR3 length equals 16 residues. Germline V lookup: CDR1 MNHNS, CDR2 SASEGT. In nucleotides, the CDR3 is TGTGCCAGCAGTGAATTGGGGGGAGTCCTCACAGATACGCAGTATTTT. Amino acids: CASSELGGVLTDTQYF.

V gene TRBV7-9 combines with J gene TRBJ2-7, with 10 bases aligning to TRBD1. In germline, CDR1 is SEHNR, CDR2 FQNEAQ (reference sequence). The CDR3 sequence is 18 residues long. Losses at the gene ends were 5 bases for V and 2 bases for J; bases not matched to a gene: 15. DNA of the CDR3: TGTGCCAGCAGCAACACCGGGACAGGGGAAGGAGTCGCCTACGAGCAGTACTTC. This encodes CASSNTGTGEGVAYEQYF.

V gene TRBV7-2 combines with J gene TRBJ2-3; D not resolved. Per the germline V gene, CDR1 is SGHTA and CDR2 is FQGNSA. The CDR3 consists of 14 residues. The germline V and J ends were trimmed by 3 bases and 5 bases, with 12 bases remaining between them. In DNA form, the CDR3 reads TGTGCCAGCAGCTTCGTCCCCTCCGGAGATACGCAGTATTTT. Translated: CASSFVPSGDTQYF.

This chain connects TRBV30 to TRBJ2-5; possible D gene TRBD1, 6 bases. The J call may be wrong; the DNA end is better matched by TRBJ2-7. CDR3 length: 16 residues. Per the germline V gene, CDR1 is GTSNPN and CDR2 is SVGIG (reference sequence). The CDR3 reads CAWSRPPQGKPYEQYF. CDR3 coding DNA: TGTGCCTGGAGTAGGCCCCCACAGGGAAAGCCCTACGAGCAGTACTTC.